These 19 T cell receptor beta chains came from one sample sequenced in a study of cytomegalovirus exposure and HLA in healthy donors. This PCR relied on a set of 60 Vbeta primers and 13 Jbeta primers. The assay was immunoSEQ multiplex PCR, and TCRdb's table has in-frame clones only and misses some. Of under 130,000 clones in the sample, around 70% were seen once. Sequencing was carried out using PBMCs. The receptors originated from a man aged 25-45 years in good health and CMV-seronegative.

The chain joins TRBV7-9 to TRBJ2-5; weak D call: TRBD1 (6 bases). Between the trimmed V and J ends, which lost 4 bases and 5 bases, there was a span of 8 bases. This CDR3 spans 12 amino acids. Germline assignment: CDR1 SEHNR and CDR2 FQNEAQ (reference sequence). The CDR3 loop reads CASSSQGETQYF. The CDR3, as DNA: TGTGCCAGCAGCTCCCAGGGGGAGACCCAGTACTTC.

The chain is built from TRBV5-4 and TRBJ2-6, with D hard to call. Deletions cut 5 bases from V and 4 bases from J, with 7 bases between. The CDR3 totals 13 residues. CDR1 is SGHNT, CDR2 YYREEE, per germline (reference sequence). The CDR3 DNA reads as TGTGCCAGCAGAACAGAGGGGGCCAACGTCCTGACTTTC. This sequence encodes CASRTEGANVLTF.

The rearrangement uses TRBV5-6 and TRBJ2-1, with 12 bases lining up with TRBD1. Germline assignment: CDR1 SGHDT and CDR2 YYEEEE. V gave up 2 bases and J gave up 8 bases; unmatched junction bases: 5. The CDR3 consists of 15 residues. CDR3 DNA: TGTGCCAGCAGCTTCCGGGACAGGGGGCCCTATGAGCAGTTCTTC. This sequence encodes CASSFRDRGPYEQFF.

The chain has TRBV9 and TRBJ2-7; 7 bases agree with TRBD1. The trim removed 4 bases at V and 3 bases at J, leaving 10 bases unmatched. Germline lookup yields CDR1 SGDLS and CDR2 YYNGEE. The CDR3 extends over 15 amino acids. CDR3 residues: CASSPHPRDSYEQYF. CDR3 in DNA: TGTGCCAGCAGCCCCCACCCGAGGGACAGCTACGAGCAGTACTTC.

This clone has a single count. J is TRBJ2-5 and V is TRBV7-3; 14 bases map to TRBD2. From germline, CDR1 is SGHTA and CDR2 FQGTGA. With V trimmed by 5 bases and J by 4 bases, 9 bases remained unmatched. There are 17 residues in the CDR3. As DNA, the CDR3 is TGTGCCAGCAGCCCAAGACTAGCGGGAGGGCCGCTAGAGACCCAGTACTTC. Its protein product is CASSPRLAGGPLETQYF.

The CDR3 nucleotides read TGTGCCAGCACCAGGGACAGCAGTAATAGCAATCAGCCCCAGCATTTT. Translating gives CASTRDSSNSNQPQHF. The gene calls are TRBV21-1 and TRBJ1-5; TRBD1, the table's D call, was not compared with the DNA. TRBV21-1 is a pseudogene locus. This CDR3 comprises 16 residues.

The chain combines TRBV4-2 with TRBJ2-2; D remains ambiguous. Germline lookup yields CDR1 LGHNA and CDR2 YNFKEQ. The CDR3 has 15 residues. Trimming took 0 bases from V and 2 from J, leaving 7 bases between them. DNA of the CDR3: TGTGCCAGCAGCCAAGATTGGAGTAACACCGGGGAGCTGTTTTTT. Translating gives CASSQDWSNTGELFF.

Only one count was recorded for this clone. The chain combines TRBV28 with TRBJ2-2; D is undetermined. Germline values: CDR1 MDHEN, CDR2 SYDVKM. The CDR3 covers 16 residues. Trimming pared 2 bases from V and 1 base from J, leaving 11 bases between. CDR3 in amino acids: CASSLGPIRNTGELFF. The CDR3 nucleotides are TGTGCCAGCAGTTTAGGTCCCATCAGGAACACCGGGGAGCTGTTTTTT.

This clone has just one count. The chain joins TRBV5-1 to TRBJ1-6; tentative D call: TRBD1 (6 bases). This CDR3 spans 15 amino acids. Looked up from germline, CDR1 is SGHRS and CDR2 is YFSETQ. V was cut by 7 bases and J by 4 bases, with 15 bases left in between. CDR3 nucleotide sequence: TGCGCCAGCTCGATTGGACAGTCGTATAATTCACCCCTCCACTTT. This translates into CASSIGQSYNSPLHF.

The chain has TRBV2 and TRBJ2-3; unclear D gene. The CDR3 totals 12 residues. Trimming left V 5 bases short and J 3 bases short, with 6 bases between. In germline, CDR1 is SNHLY, CDR2 FYNNEI. The CDR3 nucleotides read TGTGCCAGCAGTACCACAACAGATACGCAGTATTTT. Protein product: CASSTTTDTQYF.

The V gene is TRBV30, the J gene TRBJ1-4; unclear D gene. V was trimmed by 7 bases and J by 4 bases, leaving 13 bases between them. CDR3 length equals 13 residues. CDR1 and CDR2 from the germline V gene are GTSNPN and SVGIG (reference sequence). The DNA for the CDR3 is TGTGCCTTTGGGAGGTACATTAATGAAAAACTGTTTTTT. Translating it yields CAFGRYINEKLFF.

V gene TRBV28 combines with J gene TRBJ2-6; tentatively, D is TRBD1 (5 bases). Per germline, CDR1 MDHEN and CDR2 SYDVKM. The V and J ends lost 7 bases and 0 bases respectively, with 10 bases between them. This CDR3 spans 15 amino acids. CDR3: CASTPRGSGANVLTF. DNA of the CDR3: TGTGCCAGCACCCCAAGGGGCTCTGGGGCCAACGTCCTGACTTTC.

The CDR3 sequence is CASRSGLAGRTEQFF. The CDR3 DNA is TGCGCCAGCAGGAGCGGACTAGCGGGCCGTACTGAGCAGTTCTTC. The chain has TRBV4-1 and TRBJ2-1; 11 nucleotides agree with TRBD2. With 6 bases clipped from V and 9 bases from J, the junction kept 10 bases outside the gene matches. In germline, CDR1 is MGHRA, CDR2 YSYEKL. The CDR3 length is 15 residues.

The rearrangement joins TRBV7-2 to TRBJ1-2; a possible D gene is TRBD1 (6 bases). Trimming removed 5 bases at V and 5 bases at J, with 15 bases between. This CDR3 spans 14 amino acids. Germline V lookup: CDR1 SGHTA, CDR2 FQGNSA. CDR3 DNA: TGTGCCAGCAGCCCTACCGGGACAACGTATGGCTACACCTTC. It is translated as CASSPTGTTYGYTF.

The rearrangement links TRBV7-3 to TRBJ1-2; 7 nucleotides match TRBD1. The V gene end was trimmed by 1 base and the J gene end by 4 bases; junction bases not matched to a gene: 6. There are 15 residues in the CDR3. In germline, CDR1 is SGHTA, CDR2 FQGTGA. The CDR3 DNA sequence: TGTGCCAGCAGCTTAAAAGGGGGGACAGTCTATGGCTACACCTTC. This sequence encodes CASSLKGGTVYGYTF.

The chain recombines TRBV11-3 with TRBJ2-2; possible D gene TRBD2, 6 bases. This CDR3 contains 15 residues. Germline V gene sequence: CDR1 SGHNT, CDR2 YENEEA. Trimming removed 5 bases from V and 4 bases from J, with 14 bases in between. The CDR3 reads CASSLREYGTGELFF. CDR3 in DNA: TGTGCCAGCAGCCTCCGGGAGTACGGCACCGGGGAGCTGTTTTTT. The complete variable domain, with remaining parts taken from reference TRBV11-3 and TRBJ2-2, reads EAGVVQSPRYKIIEKKQPVAFWCNPISGHNTLYWYLQNLGQGPELLIRYENEEAVDDSQLPKDRFSAERLKGVDSTLKIQPAELGDSAVYLCASSLREYGTGELFFGEGSRLTVL.

The J gene is TRBJ1-1, the V gene TRBV19; tentatively, D is TRBD1 (6 bases). This CDR3 has 16 residues. Germline V lookup: CDR1 LNHDA, CDR2 SQIVND (reference sequence). V was cut by 7 bases and J by 4 bases, with 22 bases left in between. The CDR3 protein is CASKNGYRVESTEAFF. The CDR3 DNA sequence: TGTGCCAGTAAAAATGGGTACAGGGTTGAGTCCACTGAAGCTTTCTTT.

The chain has TRBV30 and TRBJ2-7; TRBD1 aligns across 7 bases. The length of the CDR3 is 12 residues. From germline, CDR1 is GTSNPN and CDR2 SVGIG (reference sequence). The junction had 2 bases not matched to a gene; V was cut back by 2 bases and J by 4 bases. The CDR3: CAWSRTGYEQYF. The DNA for the CDR3 is TGTGCCTGGAGTCGGACAGGTTACGAGCAGTACTTC.

The chain is built from TRBV28 and TRBJ2-7; a possible D gene is TRBD1 (5 bases). The CDR3 length is 15 residues. V was pared by 3 bases and J by 2 bases, with 14 bases between. From germline, CDR1 is MDHEN and CDR2 SYDVKM. The CDR3 coding sequence is TGTGCCAGCAGTTTTGCCTCCAGGGTGACCTACGAGCAGTACTTC. It codes for CASSFASRVTYEQYF.